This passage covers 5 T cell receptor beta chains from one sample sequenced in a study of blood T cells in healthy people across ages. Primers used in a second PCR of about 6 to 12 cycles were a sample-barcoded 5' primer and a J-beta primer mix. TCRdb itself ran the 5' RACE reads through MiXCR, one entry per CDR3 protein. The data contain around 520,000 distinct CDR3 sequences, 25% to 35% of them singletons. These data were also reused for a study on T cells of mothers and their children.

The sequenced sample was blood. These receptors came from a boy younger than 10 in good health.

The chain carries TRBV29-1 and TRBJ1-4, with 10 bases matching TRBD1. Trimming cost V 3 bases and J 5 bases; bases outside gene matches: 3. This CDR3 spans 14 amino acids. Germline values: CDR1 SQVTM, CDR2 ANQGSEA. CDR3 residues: CSVDAGQGNEKLFF. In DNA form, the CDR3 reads TGCAGCGTTGATGCGGGACAGGGGAATGAAAAACTGTTTTTT. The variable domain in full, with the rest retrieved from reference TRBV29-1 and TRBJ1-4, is SAVISQKPSRDICQRGTSLTIQCQVDSQVTMMFWYRQQPGQSLTLIATANQGSEATYESGFVIDKFPISRPNLTFSTLTVSNMSPEDSSIYLCSVDAGQGNEKLFFGSGTQLSVL.

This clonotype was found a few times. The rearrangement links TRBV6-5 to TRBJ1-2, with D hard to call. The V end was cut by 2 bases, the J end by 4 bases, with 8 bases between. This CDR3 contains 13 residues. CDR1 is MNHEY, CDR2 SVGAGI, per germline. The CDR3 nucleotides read TGTGCCAGCAGTTACAAGGGCAGCTATGGCTACACCTTC. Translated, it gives CASSYKGSYGYTF.

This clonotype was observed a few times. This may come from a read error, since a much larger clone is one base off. CDR3 in amino acids: CASGRPGLAGLTDTQYF. CDR3 bases: TGTGCCAGCGGGCGACCGGGACTAGCGGGTCTCACAGATACGCAGTATTTT. The V and J genes are TRBV6-2 or TRBV6-3 and TRBJ2-3; 12 bases agree with TRBD2. V trimming: 8 bases; J trimming: 2 bases; junction bases outside the gene matches: 11. The CDR3 has 17 amino acids. From germline, CDR1 is MNHEY and CDR2 SVGEGT.

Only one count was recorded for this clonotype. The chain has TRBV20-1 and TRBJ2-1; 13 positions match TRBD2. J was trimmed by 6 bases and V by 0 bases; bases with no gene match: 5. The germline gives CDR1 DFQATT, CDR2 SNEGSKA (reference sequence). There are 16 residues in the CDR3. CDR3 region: CSARDMTSGGSNEQFF. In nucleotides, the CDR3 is TGCAGTGCTAGAGATATGACTAGCGGGGGGAGCAATGAGCAGTTCTTC.

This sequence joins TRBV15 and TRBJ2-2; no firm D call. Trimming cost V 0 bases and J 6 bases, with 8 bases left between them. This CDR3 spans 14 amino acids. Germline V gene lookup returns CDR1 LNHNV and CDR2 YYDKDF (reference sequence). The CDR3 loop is CATSRESGPGELFF. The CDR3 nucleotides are TGTGCCACCAGCAGAGAGTCGGGTCCCGGGGAGCTGTTTTTT.